Below are 10 T cell receptor beta chains sequenced from a single sample in a study of OX40 agonist ivuxolimab in advanced cancers. Data came from immunoSEQ multiplex PCR; TCRdb stores just in-frame clones and leaves some out. The profile shows about 25,000 clones, approximately 80% of them singletons. Specimen: CD4+ or CD8+ T cells sorted from blood, collected in a trial of the OX40 agonist ivuxolimab. The receptors derive from an adult with an advanced solid tumor such as melanoma, head and neck, liver or kidney cancer.

The CDR3 sequence: CASSPSPYSGNTIYF. CDR3 DNA: TGTGCCAGCAGTCCGAGCCCCTACTCTGGAAACACCATATATTTT. This chain links TRBV6-1 with TRBJ1-3; D is unclear. The ends were cut back, 5 bases at V and 0 bases at J, with 11 bases in the middle. Germline V lookup: CDR1 MNHNS, CDR2 SASEGT. The CDR3 loop spans 15 amino acids.

The chain carries TRBV6-5 and TRBJ2-5; possibly TRBD1 for D (5 bases). Germline V gives CDR1 MNHEY, CDR2 SVGAGI. This CDR3 spans 14 amino acids. Trimming removed 6 bases from V and 1 base from J, with 12 bases in between. The CDR3 loop is CASSYQGFQETQYF. CDR3 in DNA: TGTGCCAGCAGCTACCAGGGATTCCAAGAGACCCAGTACTTC.

The genes are TRBV13 and TRBJ2-2; 7 bases line up with TRBD1. CDR1 is PRHDT, CDR2 FYEKMQ, per germline (reference sequence). Trimming removed 0 bases from V and 5 bases from J; junction bases left unmatched: 6. The CDR3 sequence is 16 residues long. Written as DNA, the CDR3 is TGTGCCAGCAGCTTAGGCGGCAGGGGGTTTACCGGGGAGCTGTTTTTT. It specifies CASSLGGRGFTGELFF.

This chain links TRBV6-6 with TRBJ2-7; possible D gene TRBD2, 5 bases. The CDR3 is made up of 14 amino acids. Trimming removed 2 bases from V and 2 bases from J, with 10 bases in between. Germline V gene data show CDR1 as MNHNY and CDR2 as SVGAGI (reference sequence). The CDR3 protein is CASSYGGEPYEQYF. The CDR3 region has the DNA TGTGCCAGCAGTTACGGAGGAGAACCCTACGAGCAGTACTTC.

This clone was seen once. V is TRBV28 and J is TRBJ1-4; D is undetermined. V was pared by 2 bases and J by 5 bases, with 12 bases between. CDR3 length equals 15 residues. Germline CDR1 and CDR2: MDHEN and SYDVKM. The CDR3 DNA is TGTGCCAGCAGTTTAAGTGTCAGATTAAATGAAAAACTGTTTTTT. Amino acid sequence: CASSLSVRLNEKLFF.

This clone came up once. CDR3 DNA: TGCGCCAGCAGCTTGGGGGGCTCTTACTCTGGGGCCAACGTCCTGACTTTC. Translation gives CASSLGGSYSGANVLTF. The chain uses TRBV5-1 and TRBJ2-6, with D possibly TRBD1 on 5 matching bases. The CDR3 sequence is 17 residues long. V lost 0 bases to trimming and J lost 0 bases, with 10 bases between them. Germline CDR1 and CDR2: SGHRS and YFSETQ.

This clone has just a few counts. The chain uses TRBV7-9 and TRBJ2-7, with 8 bases aligning to TRBD1. Germline V gene data show CDR1 as SEHNR and CDR2 as FQNEAQ (reference sequence). This CDR3 region has 13 residues. Unmatched junction bases numbered 8, after V lost 6 bases and J lost 7 bases. CDR3 nucleotides: TGTGCCAGCAGTATGACAGGGGAAGAGGAGCAGTACTTC. Its translation: CASSMTGEEEQYF.

This clone has just a few counts. CDR3 nucleotide sequence: TGTGCCAGCAGCCGGACAGGGGGCGCTGGAAACACCATATATTTT. Translation: CASSRTGGAGNTIYF. The rearrangement joins TRBV9 to TRBJ1-3; 11 bases are shared with TRBD1. The CDR3 runs to 15 residues. Germline CDR1 and CDR2: SGDLS and YYNGEE. The V segment lost 4 bases and the J segment 2 bases; nucleotides outside the gene matches: 2.

The genes are TRBV7-9 and TRBJ2-2, with a tentative D call TRBD2 (5 bases). This CDR3 comprises 14 residues. Trimming pared 2 bases from V and 6 bases from J, leaving 10 bases between. CDR1 is SEHNR, CDR2 FQNEAQ, per germline (reference sequence). The CDR3 DNA is TGTGCCAGCAGCTTACCCGGGAAGGCCGGGGAGCTGTTTTTT. The encoded protein is CASSLPGKAGELFF.

The chain has TRBV13 and TRBJ2-5, with 7 bases matching TRBD2. The CDR3 is 14 amino acids. The germline gives CDR1 PRHDT, CDR2 FYEKMQ (reference sequence). V trimming: 5 bases; J trimming: 6 bases; junction bases outside the gene matches: 9. This chain's CDR3 is CASSARGDYKTQYF. CDR3 DNA sequence: TGTGCCAGCAGCGCCCGTGGGGACTACAAGACCCAGTACTTC.